The next 10 T cell receptor beta chains were all read from a single sample in a study of blood T cell repertoires in COVID-19. Here immunoSEQ multiplex PCR was the method, and the copy in TCRdb shows in-frame clones only, minus some. This sample yields hundreds of thousands of clones, of which approximately 86% are seen a single time; around 13% belongs to the top ten. Sequencing was carried out using peripheral blood. The receptors here all came from a woman in her seventies with COVID-19, enrolled during active disease.

CDR3 protein: CASSRQGLNNSPLHF. The CDR3 DNA sequence: TGTGCCAGCAGCCGACAGGGATTAAATAATTCACCCCTCCACTTT. The chain combines TRBV11-2 with TRBJ1-6; 7 positions agree with TRBD1. CDR1 is SGHAT, CDR2 FQNNGV, per germline. The CDR3 contains 15 residues. Trimming cost V 5 bases and J 5 bases; bases outside gene matches: 6. The whole variable domain, filled in from reference TRBV11-2 and TRBJ1-6, reads EAGVAQSPRYKIIEKRQSVAFWCNPISGHATLYWYQQILGQGPKLLIQFQNNGVVDDSQLPKDRFSAERLKGVDSTLKIQPAKLEDSAVYLCASSRQGLNNSPLHFGNGTRLTVT.

The chain is built from TRBV24-1 and TRBJ2-7, with 7 bases that match TRBD2. The CDR3 loop spans 14 amino acids. Unmatched junction bases numbered 7, after V lost 6 bases and J lost 3 bases. Germline CDR1 KGHDR, CDR2 SFDVKD. The CDR3 sequence: CATSSASGDYEQYF. In nucleotides, the CDR3 is TGTGCCACCAGTTCTGCTAGCGGTGACTACGAGCAGTACTTC.

This chain uses TRBV25-1 with TRBJ2-2; 7 positions agree with TRBD1. V was clipped by 4 bases and J by 4 bases; unmatched bases: 3. The germline gives CDR1 MGHDK, CDR2 SYGVNS. CDR3 size: 14 residues. CDR3 coding DNA: TGTGCCAGCAGTGCGGCAGGGGGCACCGGGGAGCTGTTTTTT. Its translation is CASSAAGGTGELFF.

The gene calls are TRBV19 and TRBJ2-2; 10 bases are shared with TRBD1. The junction had 14 bases not matched to a gene; V was cut back by 3 bases and J by 4 bases. Germline V gene data show CDR1 as LNHDA and CDR2 as SQIVND (reference sequence). This CDR3 spans 19 amino acids. CDR3 residues: CASSIPPGTGERGTGELFF. CDR3 sequence (DNA): TGTGCCAGTAGTATCCCCCCCGGGACAGGGGAGCGTGGCACCGGGGAGCTGTTTTTT.

The chain links TRBV28 to TRBJ1-1; D is ambiguous. The CDR3 consists of 15 residues. The V and J ends lost 2 bases and 1 base respectively, with 11 bases between them. From germline, CDR1 is MDHEN and CDR2 SYDVKM. The CDR3 nucleotides are TGTGCCAGCAGTTTAGGGTCCGCAGGGAACACTGAAGCTTTCTTT. This codes for CASSLGSAGNTEAFF.

J is TRBJ1-2 and V is TRBV4-1; 9 bases fit TRBD1. CDR3 size: 18 residues. V shed 2 bases and J 4 bases; nucleotides not matched to a gene: 14. The germline gives CDR1 MGHRA, CDR2 YSYEKL. CDR3 coding DNA: TGCGCCAGCAGCCAACAACTCCAACAGGGGGCACTAGGCTATGGCTACACCTTC. This gives the protein CASSQQLQQGALGYGYTF.

The rearrangement links TRBV2 to TRBJ1-1, with D maybe TRBD1 (6 bases). There are 17 residues in the CDR3. CDR1 and CDR2 from the germline V gene are SNHLY and FYNNEI. V was pared by 1 base and J by 3 bases, with 18 bases between. Here the CDR3 reads CASSEGVASYRDTEAFF. In DNA, the CDR3 is TGTGCCAGCAGTGAAGGGGTCGCGAGCTACAGGGACACTGAAGCTTTCTTT.

The genes are TRBV20-1 and TRBJ1-2; the match to TRBD1 covers 11 bases. The length of the CDR3 is 15 residues. After removal of 3 bases from V and 4 bases from J, the junction contained 7 bases not matched to a gene. Germline V gives CDR1 DFQATT, CDR2 SNEGSKA (reference sequence). The CDR3 here is CSASTGTGGFYGYTF. In nucleotides, the CDR3 is TGCAGTGCTAGTACCGGGACAGGGGGGTTCTATGGCTACACCTTC.

V and J are TRBV2 and TRBJ1-2; no clear D gene. Trimming took off 2 bases at V and 4 bases at J, with 11 bases between the two ends. The CDR3 spans 14 residues. In germline, CDR1 is SNHLY, CDR2 FYNNEI. CDR3 coding DNA: TGTGCCAGCAGTGAAATTGGAGGTATCTATGGCTACACCTTC. Translating gives CASSEIGGIYGYTF.

The V gene is TRBV7-9, the J gene TRBJ2-1; possibly TRBD2 for D (6 bases). CDR1 SEHNR and CDR2 FQNEAQ come from the germline V gene (reference sequence). The CDR3 has 15 residues. V lost 4 bases and J lost 10, with 20 bases in between. The CDR3 loop is CASSSDVGTPGEQFF. The CDR3, as DNA: TGTGCCAGCAGCTCAGATGTCGGGACTCCGGGGGAGCAGTTCTTC.